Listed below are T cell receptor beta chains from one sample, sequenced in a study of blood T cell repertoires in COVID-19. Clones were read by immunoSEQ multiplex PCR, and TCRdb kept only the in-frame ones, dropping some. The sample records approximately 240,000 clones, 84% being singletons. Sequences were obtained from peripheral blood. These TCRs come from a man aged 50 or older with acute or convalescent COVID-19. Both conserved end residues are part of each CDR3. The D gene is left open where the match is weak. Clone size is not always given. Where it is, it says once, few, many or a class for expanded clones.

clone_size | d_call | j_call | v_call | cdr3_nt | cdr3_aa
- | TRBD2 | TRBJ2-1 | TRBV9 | TGTGCCAGCAGCCCCTCCGGGACTAGGGACAATGAGCAGTTCTTC | CASSPSGTRDNEQFF
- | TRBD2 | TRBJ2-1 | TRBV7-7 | TGTGCTAGCAGCGCAGACAGGACTAGCCTCCACAATGAGCAGTTCTTC | CASSADRTSLHNEQFF
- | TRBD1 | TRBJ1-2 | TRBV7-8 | TGTGCCAGCGGGACGGGACAGTGGGGCTATGGCTACACCTTC | CASGTGQWGYGYTF
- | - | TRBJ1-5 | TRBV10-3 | TGTGCCATCAGTGGTTCTGAAGGGGCCCATCAGCCCCAGCATTTT | CAISGSEGAHQPQHF
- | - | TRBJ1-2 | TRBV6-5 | TGTGCCAGCAGTTACTCGGCAGAGGTTGGCTACACCTTC | CASSYSAEVGYTF
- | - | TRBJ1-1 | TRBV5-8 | TGTGCCAGCAGCTTGGTGGAGCACACTGAAGCTTTCTTT | CASSLVEHTEAFF
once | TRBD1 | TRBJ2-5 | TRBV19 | TGTGCCAGTAGGTCCGACAGGGAACAAGAGACCCAGTACTTC | CASRSDREQETQYF
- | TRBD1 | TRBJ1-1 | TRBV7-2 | TGTGCCAGCAGCTTATCTTTGGACAGGCGAAACACTGAAGCTTTCTTT | CASSLSLDRRNTEAFF
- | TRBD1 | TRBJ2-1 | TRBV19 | TGTGCCAGTACCCCCGGGACAGCTTACAATGAGCAGTTCTTC | CASTPGTAYNEQFF
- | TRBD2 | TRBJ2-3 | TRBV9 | TGTGCCAGCAGCGTAGAGGGACTAGAGACAGATACGCAGTATTTT | CASSVEGLETDTQYF
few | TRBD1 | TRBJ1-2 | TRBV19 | TGTGCCAGTAGTTACGGGACAGGGCAAGCTAACTATGGCTACACCTTC | CASSYGTGQANYGYTF
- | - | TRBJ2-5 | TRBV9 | TGTGCCAGCAGCTCACCCTGGGCGGGGAGCCAACCCCAAGAGACCCAGTACTTC | CASSSPWAGSQPQETQYF
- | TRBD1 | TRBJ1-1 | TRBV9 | TGTGCCAGCAGCGTAGACGGACAGGCTCACACTGAAGCTTTCTTT | CASSVDGQAHTEAFF
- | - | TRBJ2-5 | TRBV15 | TGTGCCACCAGCGAAATACAATCGACCCAGTACTTC | CATSEIQSTQYF
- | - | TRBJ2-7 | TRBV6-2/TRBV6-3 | TGTGCCAGCAGTTTCGCGATCCACGAGCAGTACTTC | CASSFAIHEQYF
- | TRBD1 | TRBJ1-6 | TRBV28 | TGTGCCAGCAGTACCGGGACAGGGAGTTCACCCCTCCACTTT | CASSTGTGSSPLHF
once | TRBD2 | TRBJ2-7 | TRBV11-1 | TGTGCCAGCAGCTTGGGCGGGGGGCCCTCCTACGAGCAGTACTTC | CASSLGGGPSYEQYF
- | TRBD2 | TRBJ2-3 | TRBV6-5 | TGTGCCAGCAGGTTTGGGACTAAGGCCACGGCGCAGTATTTT | CASRFGTKATAQYF
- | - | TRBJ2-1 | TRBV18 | TGTGCCAGCTCACCCGACACCTCCGATGAGCAGTTCTTC | CASSPDTSDEQFF
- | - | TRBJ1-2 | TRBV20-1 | TGCAGTGCTAGTGTCCTAGCGGGCTATGGCTACACCTTC | CSASVLAGYGYTF
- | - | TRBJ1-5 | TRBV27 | TGTGCCAGCAGTTTTTCCACAGCTTCTAATCAGCCCCAGCATTTT | CASSFSTASNQPQHF
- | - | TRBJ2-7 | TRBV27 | TGTGCCAGCAGTGCCACACCCCGGGTTCTCTACGAGCAGTACTTC | CASSATPRVLYEQYF
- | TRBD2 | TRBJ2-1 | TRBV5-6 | TGTGCCAGCAGCTTGACTAGCGGGAGAATCCCGTTCTTC | CASSLTSGRIPFF
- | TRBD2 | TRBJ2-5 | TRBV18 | TGTGCCAGCTCACCACGAGCTAGCGGGAGGGAGACCCAGTACTTC | CASSPRASGRETQYF
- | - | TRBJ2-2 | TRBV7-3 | TGTGCCAGCAGCTCCGAGGCCACGAGAACCGGGGAGCTGTTTTTT | CASSSEATRTGELFF
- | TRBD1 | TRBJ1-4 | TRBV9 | TGTGCCAGCAGCGTAGGAGGGGGCGGGGATGAAAAACTGTTTTTT | CASSVGGGGDEKLFF
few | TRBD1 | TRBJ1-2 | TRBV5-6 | TGTGCCAGCAGCACCCGGGACAGGGACTACTATGGCTACACCTTC | CASSTRDRDYYGYTF
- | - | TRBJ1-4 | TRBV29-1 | TGCAGCGTTGAAGACCTAACGGGGGGAGCCGCAACTAATGAAAAACTGTTTTTT | CSVEDLTGGAATNEKLFF
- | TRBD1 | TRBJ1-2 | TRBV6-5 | TGTGCCAGCAGTTACTCGATGCCAGGGGGTCTTGGCTACACCTTC | CASSYSMPGGLGYTF
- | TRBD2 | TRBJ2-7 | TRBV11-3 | TGTGCCAGCAGCCCGAGGACTAGCGGGGCCCCCTACGAGCAGTACTTC | CASSPRTSGAPYEQYF
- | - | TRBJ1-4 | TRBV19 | TGTGCCAGTAGTGTTTGGACAGTTGGTGAAAAACTGTTTTTT | CASSVWTVGEKLFF
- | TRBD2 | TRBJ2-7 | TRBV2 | TGTGCCAGCAGACTCATAGCGGGAGTCGGTGCTAGCGAGCAGTACTTC | CASRLIAGVGASEQYF
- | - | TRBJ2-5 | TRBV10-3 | TGTGCCATCAGAGGACAGAGCACTCAAGAGACCCAGTACTTC | CAIRGQSTQETQYF
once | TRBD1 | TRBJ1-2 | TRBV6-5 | TGTGCCAGCAGGGCGACAGGGGGCGGTGGCTACACCTTC | CASRATGGGGYTF
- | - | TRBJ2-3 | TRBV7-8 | TGTGCCAGCAGCCCAAGCACAGATACGCAGTATTTT | CASSPSTDTQYF
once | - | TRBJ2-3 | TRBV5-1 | TGCGCCAGCAGCGAACTAGGGACTAGCACAGATACGCAGTATTTT | CASSELGTSTDTQYF
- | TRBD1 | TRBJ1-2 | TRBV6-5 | TGTGCCAGTCGGGACAGGGGAATTGCCTATGGCTACACCTTC | CASRDRGIAYGYTF
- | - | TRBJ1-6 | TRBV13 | TGTGCCAGCAGCTTAGGCCGGGAGAGCTCCTATAATTCACCCCTCCACTTT | CASSLGRESSYNSPLHF
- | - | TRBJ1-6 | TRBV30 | TGTGCCTGGAAGGTGGGAGGTTCACCCCTCCACTTT | CAWKVGGSPLHF
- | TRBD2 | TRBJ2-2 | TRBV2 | TGTGCCAGCAGTCCGACTAGCGGGAGAAAGACCGGGGAGCTGTTTTTT | CASSPTSGRKTGELFF
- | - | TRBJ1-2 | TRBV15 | TGTGCCACCAGCAGAGATTCTTTCGGGACAAATTATGGCTACACCTTC | CATSRDSFGTNYGYTF
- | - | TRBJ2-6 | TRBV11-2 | TGTGCCAGCAGTCGTACAGGTGGCATCTCTGGGGCCAACGTCCTGACTTTC | CASSRTGGISGANVLTF
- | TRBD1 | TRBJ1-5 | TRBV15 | TGTGCCACCAGCAGTGGACAGGGGTATAGCAATCAGCCCCAGCATTTT | CATSSGQGYSNQPQHF
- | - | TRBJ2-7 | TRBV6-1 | TGTGCCAGCCGCGGCCAGGGGGGCTACGAGCAGTACTTC | CASRGQGGYEQYF
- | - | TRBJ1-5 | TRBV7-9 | TGTGCCAGCAGCTTTCCAAATCAGCCCCAGCATTTT | CASSFPNQPQHF
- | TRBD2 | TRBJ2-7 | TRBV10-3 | TGTGCCATCAGTGAACAGACTAGCGGCTCCTACGAGCAGTACTTC | CAISEQTSGSYEQYF
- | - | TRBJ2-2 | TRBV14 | TGTGCCAGCAGCCAAGATCAAATCCCCGGGGAGCTGTTTTTT | CASSQDQIPGELFF
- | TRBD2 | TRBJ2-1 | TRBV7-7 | TGTGCTAGCAGCTTGGGGACTAGCGGTAGGAACGAGCAGTTCTTC | CASSLGTSGRNEQFF
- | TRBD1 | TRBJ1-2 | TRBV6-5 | TGTGCCAGCACCCAGGGGCAGGGGGCTAACTATGGCTACACCTTC | CASTQGQGANYGYTF